This T cell receptor beta chain was captured in a study of OX40 agonist ivuxolimab in advanced cancers. On the study more broadly: Six ivuxolimab dose levels, 0.01 to 10 mg/kg, were given intravenously every 2 weeks.

Libraries were prepared by immunoSEQ multiplex PCR; TCRdb keeps only in-frame clonotypes and omits some of them. The profile shows roughly 63,000 clones, roughly nine tenths of them singletons. Germline trimming cut 5 bases from V and 7 bases from J; bases unmatched to any gene: 14. Germline V gene sequence: CDR1 SGHVT, CDR2 SQSDAQ. The CDR3 runs to 16 residues. Sample: CD4+ or CD8+ T cells sorted from blood, taken in a trial of the OX40 agonist ivuxolimab. The TCR was taken from an adult with an advanced solid tumor such as melanoma, head and neck, liver or kidney cancer. This rearrangement joins TRBV7-4 to TRBJ1-1, with 9 bases identical to TRBD1. CDR3 amino acids: CASSENRGPDDLEAFF. For the CDR3, the DNA is TGTGCCAGCAGCGAAAACAGGGGGCCGGACGACCTTGAAGCTTTCTTT.